The text below deals with one TCR beta chain. Profiling relied on immunoSEQ multiplex PCR, and the TCRdb table lists in-frame clones only, not all of them. The profile covers roughly 330,000 clones, with about 90% appearing a single time and about 1.2% taken by the ten largest. The sample comes from a study of cytomegalovirus exposure and HLA in healthy donors. Germline V CDR1 and CDR2: GTSNPN, SVGIG (reference sequence). V lost 0 bases and J lost 10, with 15 bases in between. The CDR3 consists of 13 residues. The specimen sequenced was PBMCs. This clonotype was sampled from a woman aged 30 to 39 in good health and CMV-seropositive. The chain links TRBV30 to TRBJ1-1, with a tentative D call TRBD1 (6 bases). The CDR3, as DNA: TGTGCCTGGAGTGTACTTAACAGGGTGATAGCTTTCTTT. As protein: CAWSVLNRVIAFF.